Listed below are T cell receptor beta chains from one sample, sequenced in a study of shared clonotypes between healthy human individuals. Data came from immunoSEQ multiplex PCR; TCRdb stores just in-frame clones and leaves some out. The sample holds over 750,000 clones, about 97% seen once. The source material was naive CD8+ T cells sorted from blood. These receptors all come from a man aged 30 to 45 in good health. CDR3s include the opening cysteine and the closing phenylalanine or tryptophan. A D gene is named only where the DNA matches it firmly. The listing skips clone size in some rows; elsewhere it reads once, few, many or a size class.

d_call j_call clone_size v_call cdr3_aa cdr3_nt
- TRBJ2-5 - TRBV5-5 CASSSEQGVRETQYF TGTGCCAGCAGCTCGGAGCAGGGAGTTCGGGAGACCCAGTACTTC
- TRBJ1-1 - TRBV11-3 CASSLDGVSEAFF TGTGCCAGCAGCTTGGATGGGGTGTCTGAAGCTTTCTTT
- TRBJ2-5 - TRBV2 CASMGEGTASYKETQYF TGTGCCAGCATGGGGGAGGGGACAGCATCATATAAAGAGACCCAGTACTTC
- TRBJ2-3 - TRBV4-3 CASSQAHRASTDTQYF TGCGCCAGCAGCCAAGCCCACAGGGCAAGCACAGATACGCAGTATTTT
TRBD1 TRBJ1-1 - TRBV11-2 CASSLYRGAFF TGTGCCAGCAGCTTATACAGGGGAGCTTTCTTT
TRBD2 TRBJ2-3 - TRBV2 CASSEYPTSGRADTQYF TGTGCCAGCAGTGAATACCCGACTAGCGGGAGAGCAGATACGCAGTATTTT
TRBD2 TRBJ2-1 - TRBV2 CASPERETTDEQFF TGTGCCAGCCCTGAGCGGGAAACAACAGATGAGCAGTTCTTC
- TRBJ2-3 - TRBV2 CASRGVTQYF TGTGCCAGCAGGGGAGTTACGCAGTATTTT
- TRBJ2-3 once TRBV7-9 CASSSSLGRDTYTDTQYF TGTGCCAGCAGCTCTAGCCTCGGTAGGGACACGTACACAGATACGCAGTATTTT
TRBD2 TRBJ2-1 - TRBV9 CASSASGSGSYNEQFF TGTGCCAGCAGCGCTAGCGGGAGCGGGTCCTACAATGAGCAGTTCTTC
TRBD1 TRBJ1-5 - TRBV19 CASKDRAHSNQPQHF TGTGCCAGCAAGGACAGGGCGCATAGCAATCAGCCCCAGCATTTT
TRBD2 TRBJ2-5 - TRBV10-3 CAISERRASGVETQYF TGTGCCATCAGTGAGCGGAGGGCTAGCGGTGTGGAGACCCAGTACTTC
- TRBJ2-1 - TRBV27 CASSSGNEQFF TGTGCCAGCAGTTCAGGCAATGAGCAGTTCTTC
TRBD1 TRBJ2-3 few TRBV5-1 CASSDMTGNTDTQYF TGCGCCAGCAGCGATATGACAGGGAACACAGATACGCAGTATTTT
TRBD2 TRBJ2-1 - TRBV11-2 CASSLTSGNEQFF TGTGCCAGCAGCTTAACTAGCGGAAATGAGCAGTTCTTC
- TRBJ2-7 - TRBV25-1 CASSEGKPYEQYF TGTGCCAGCAGTGAGGGGAAACCCTACGAGCAGTACTTC